This T cell receptor (beta chain) was identified during a study of T cell clones after liver transplantation. On the study more broadly: Post-transplant blood was tracked for graft-donor-reactive T cell clones identified in a pre-transplant mixed lymphocyte reaction. Without induction therapy, subjects received standard immunosuppression until 12-24 months post-transplant. At least one year of complete immunosuppression withdrawal without enzymes over twice normal defined tolerance.

Sorting of unstimulated PBMCs yielded separate CD3+CD4+ and CD3+CD8+ fractions. The CDR3 extends over 11 amino acids. CDR1 and CDR2 (germline): SEHNR, FQNEAQ (reference sequence). Trimming left V 3 bases short and J 9 bases short, with 6 bases between. Using immunoSEQ multiplex PCR, the repertoire was profiled, and TCRdb retains in-frame clones only, with some absent. The sample contains fewer than 65,000 clones, roughly nine tenths of which appear only once. This clonotype was sampled from a human patient who received a liver transplant. The T cells may come from the graft donor. The chain carries TRBV7-9 and TRBJ2-1; D may be TRBD2 (6 bases). The source material was CD8+ T cells from blood, sampled 12 months after liver transplant. Here the CDR3 reads CASSLEGEQFF. DNA of the CDR3: TGTGCCAGCAGCTTGGAGGGTGAGCAGTTCTTC. The complete variable domain, with remaining parts taken from reference TRBV7-9 and TRBJ2-1, reads DTGVSQNPRHKITKRGQNVTFRCDPISEHNRLYWYRQTLGQGPEFLTYFQNEAQLEKSRLLSDRFSAERPKGSFSTLEIQRTEQGDSAMYLCASSLEGEQFFGPGTRLTVL.